The 27 T cell receptor beta chains given below trace back to one sample, sequenced in a study of T cells in Graves' hyperthyroidism and ophthalmopathy. There were TCR beta CDR3 regions amplified from RNA transcripts. The HTBI set primed first-round TCR CDR3 RT-PCR. TCRdb analysed the multiplex PCR reads with MiXCR anew, one entry per CDR3 protein. The data contain about 380,000 distinct CDR3 sequences, about 18% of them seen just once; the ten biggest clones take up about 38%. The sequenced sample consisted of blood. The source is a man aged 18 to 30 with Graves' ophthalmopathy.

Many counts were recorded for this clonotype. The chain uses TRBV20-1 and TRBJ2-7; D not resolved. Trimming shortened V by 4 bases and J by 4 bases, and 14 bases separated the two germline ends. Germline V gene data show CDR1 as DFQATT and CDR2 as SNEGSKA (reference sequence). The CDR3 spans 13 residues. Written as DNA, the CDR3 is TGCAGTGCTAAGGAGACGGCTCTTTACGAGCAGTACTTC. This sequence encodes CSAKETALYEQYF.

The chain uses TRBV10-3 and TRBJ2-1; the D gene is possibly TRBD1 (6 bases). Germline loops: CDR1 ENHRY, CDR2 SYGVKD. The CDR3 spans 13 residues. V was trimmed by 10 bases and J by 8 bases, leaving 18 bases between them. As DNA, the CDR3 is TGTGCCACCGAGACAGGATTGGGCGATGAGCAGTTCTTC. The encoded protein is CATETGLGDEQFF.

This clonotype was detected a few times. A read error may be the cause here, since a much bigger clone is one base away. The chain uses TRBV6-1 and TRBJ2-7; D is ambiguous. V was shortened by 4 bases and J by 3 bases, with 7 bases between the two germline ends. The CDR3 length is 12 residues. CDR1 and CDR2 (germline): MNHNS, SASEGT. CDR3 sequence reads: CASSAGIYEQYF. In DNA, the CDR3 is TGTGCCAGCAGTGCTGGGATCTACGAGCAGTACTTC.

This clonotype has a count of ten or more. The rearrangement links TRBV7-2 to TRBJ2-1, with 11 nucleotides matching TRBD2. Losses at the gene ends were 1 base for V and 6 bases for J; bases not matched to a gene: 2. The length of the CDR3 is 15 residues. Per the germline V gene, CDR1 is SGHTA and CDR2 is FQGNSA. The CDR3 region is CASSLVSGGANEQFF. The CDR3 DNA follows: TGTGCCAGCAGCTTAGTTAGCGGGGGGGCCAATGAGCAGTTCTTC. Supplemented by reference TRBV7-2 and TRBJ2-1, the full variable domain reads GAGVSQSPSNKVTEKGKDVELRCDPISGHTALYWYRQSLGQGLEFLIYFQGNSAPDKSGLPSDRFSAERTGGSVSTLTIQRTQQEDSAVYLCASSLVSGGANEQFFGPGTRLTVL.

As for this clonotype: A clone one base away is much larger, so this may be a read error. The chain recombines TRBV28 with TRBJ2-1; 8 bases line up with TRBD1. The V gene end was trimmed by 6 bases and the J gene end by 10 bases; junction bases not matched to a gene: 11. The CDR3 length is 14 residues. Germline CDR1 and CDR2: MDHEN and SYDVKM. CDR3 amino acids: CASSQDRVGFEQFF. CDR3 nucleotides: TGTGCCAGCAGCCAGGACAGGGTTGGCTTCGAGCAGTTCTTC. The full variable domain, in which reference TRBV28 and TRBJ2-1 provide the parts outside the CDR3, is DVKVTQSSRYLVKRTGEKVFLECVQDMDHENMFWYRQDPGLGLRLIYFSYDVKMKEKGDIPEGYSVSREKKERFSLILESASTNQTSMYLCASSQDRVGFEQFFGPGTRLTVL.

This clonotype was counted only a few times. V and J are TRBV6-2 or TRBV6-3 and TRBJ1-5; D possibly corresponds to TRBD1 (5 bases). Between the trimmed V and J ends, which lost 5 bases and 6 bases, there was a span of 20 bases. The length of the CDR3 is 16 residues. Per germline, CDR1 MNHEY and CDR2 SVGEGT. The CDR3: CASSPRSGGGSQPQHF. The CDR3 coding sequence is TGTGCCAGCAGTCCACGGTCCGGGGGGGGGAGTCAGCCCCAGCATTTT.

This clonotype occurred a few times. Written as DNA, the CDR3 is TGTGCCAGCAGCCGGTACAGGTACAATGAGCAGTTCTTC. Protein: CASSRYRYNEQFF. The rearrangement uses TRBV9 and TRBJ2-1, with a possible D match to TRBD1 (5 bases). Trimming pared 4 bases from V and 4 bases from J, leaving 9 bases between. The V gene's germline CDR1 is SGDLS and CDR2 YYNGEE. The CDR3 has 13 amino acids. Full variable domain (rest looked up from reference TRBV9 and TRBJ2-1): DSGVTQTPKHLITATGQRVTLRCSPRSGDLSVYWYQQSLDQGLQFLIQYYNGEERAKGNILERFSAQQFPDLHSELNLSSLELGDSALYFCASSRYRYNEQFFGPGTRLTVL.

The sample holds many counts of this clonotype. This sequence joins TRBV5-1 and TRBJ2-7; 7 bases align to TRBD1. The length of the CDR3 is 14 residues. CDR1 and CDR2 (germline): SGHRS, YFSETQ. V was pared by 4 bases and J by 2 bases, with 6 bases of the junction left unmatched. CDR3 nucleotide sequence: TGCGCCAGCAGCCCATGGGACAGTGCCTACGAGCAGTACTTC. Its protein is CASSPWDSAYEQYF.

There are many counts of this clonotype. The J gene is TRBJ2-5, the V gene TRBV10-3; tentatively, D is TRBD2 (7 bases). Deletions cut 11 bases from V and 5 bases from J, with 12 bases between. From germline, CDR1 is ENHRY and CDR2 SYGVKD. This CDR3 is 11 amino acids long. The CDR3 loop is CAARGAETQYF. CDR3 coding DNA: TGTGCCGCCCGGGGGGCCGAGACCCAGTACTTC.

As to this clonotype: A much larger clone lies one base from this, so it may be a read error. The J gene is TRBJ2-5, the V gene TRBV27; tentative D call: TRBD1 (6 bases). Trimming cost V 5 bases and J 1 base, with 17 bases left between them. Germline CDR1 MNHEY, CDR2 SMNVEV (reference sequence). The CDR3 has 16 amino acids. The CDR3 DNA follows: TGTGCCAGCAGTCCCCCGGGACACACCATCCAAGAGACCCAGTACTTC. It is translated as CASSPPGHTIQETQYF.

This clonotype has a count of ten or more. The rearrangement links TRBV5-1 to TRBJ2-3; 7 bases agree with TRBD1. The CDR3 consists of 13 residues. Germline values: CDR1 SGHRS, CDR2 YFSETQ. With V trimmed by 8 bases and J by 4 bases, 7 bases remained unmatched. The CDR3 DNA reads as TGCGCCAGTCGACAGGGCTTTGCAGATACGCAGTATTTT. It codes for CASRQGFADTQYF.

The chain is built from TRBV12-3 or TRBV12-4 and TRBJ1-3; the D gene is possibly TRBD1 (5 bases). The CDR3 is 15 residues long. V lost 6 bases to trimming and J lost 0 bases, with 12 bases between them. The CDR3 bases are TGTGCCAGCAGCAGGGTGGTTGTCTCTGGAAACACCATATATTTT. Translating gives CASSRVVVSGNTIYF.

To note about this clonotype: A much larger clone differs by one base, so this may be a read error. V and J are TRBV18 and TRBJ2-2; perhaps TRBD2 as D (5 bases). Germline assignment: CDR1 KGHSH and CDR2 LQKENI. This CDR3 region has 14 residues. CDR3 sequence reads: CASSLRVADGKLFF. CDR3 DNA: TGTGCCAGCTCACTACGGGTGGCGGACGGGAAGCTGTTTTTT.

The chain links TRBV27 to TRBJ2-7, with 8 nucleotides matching TRBD2. The germline gives CDR1 MNHEY, CDR2 SMNVEV (reference sequence). The CDR3 consists of 19 residues. V lost 5 bases to trimming and J lost 5 bases; unmatched junction nucleotides: 23. The CDR3, as DNA: TGTGCCAGCAGTGCGCGACAGAATCAAATACTAGCGGAGTCGAACGAGCAGTACTTC. This translates into CASSARQNQILAESNEQYF.

The chain combines TRBV4-1 with TRBJ2-7, with D perhaps matching TRBD1 (6 bases). CDR1 is MGHRA and CDR2 is YSYEKL in the germline V gene. There are 14 residues in the CDR3. The V gene lost 3 bases and the J gene lost 2 bases, with 11 bases spanning the gap. CDR3 nucleotides: TGCGCCAGCAGCCAGCAGACAGGTACCTACGAGCAGTACTTC. Amino acids: CASSQQTGTYEQYF.

This clonotype was detected many times. The V call is TRBV12-3 or TRBV12-4, the J call TRBJ1-1; TRBD1 might be the D (5 bases). Trimming removed 2 bases at V and 1 base at J, with 17 bases between. There are 17 residues in the CDR3. For the CDR3, the DNA is TGTGCCAGCAGTTTAAGGTTGGCAGGGAATAGGAACACTGAAGCTTTCTTT. The encoded protein is CASSLRLAGNRNTEAFF.

The chain links TRBV20-1 to TRBJ1-5, with 8 bases identical to TRBD1. Germline lookup yields CDR1 DFQATT and CDR2 SNEGSKA (reference sequence). The CDR3 loop spans 13 amino acids. V lost 5 bases and J lost 5; bases outside the gene matches: 5. CDR3 protein: CSARTGYDQPQHF. In DNA form, the CDR3 reads TGCAGTGCTCGGACAGGGTACGATCAGCCCCAGCATTTT.

The rearrangement joins TRBV6-2 or TRBV6-3 to TRBJ2-3; tentatively, D is TRBD2 (6 bases). Per the germline V gene, CDR1 is MNHEY and CDR2 is SVGEGT. Trimming took off 4 bases at V and 2 bases at J, with 16 bases between the two ends. This CDR3 comprises 16 residues. The CDR3 is CASSSFGGSFTDTQYF. In DNA form, the CDR3 reads TGTGCCAGCAGTTCCTTTGGAGGGAGCTTCACAGATACGCAGTATTTT.

The gene calls are TRBV29-1 and TRBJ1-2; TRBD1 might be the D (6 bases). The CDR3 consists of 11 residues. From germline, CDR1 is SQVTM and CDR2 ANQGSEA. Trimming cost V 8 bases and J 8 bases, with 15 bases left between them. DNA for the CDR3: TGCAGCCTGACAGGATCATGGGGCTACACCTTC. This gives the protein CSLTGSWGYTF.

This clonotype was found many times. The chain joins TRBV20-1 to TRBJ1-2; 7 positions agree with TRBD1. Germline trimming cut 6 bases from V and 4 bases from J; bases unmatched to any gene: 5. CDR1 and CDR2 from the germline V gene are DFQATT and SNEGSKA (reference sequence). The CDR3 length is 12 residues. CDR3 sequence (DNA): TGCAGTGCAACGGGACAGAGCTATGGCTACACCTTC. As protein: CSATGQSYGYTF.

This clonotype was counted at least ten times. The chain has TRBV6-1 and TRBJ1-2; a possible D gene is TRBD1 (5 bases). This CDR3 contains 15 residues. The V gene lost 4 bases and the J gene lost 2 bases, with 14 bases spanning the gap. In germline, CDR1 is MNHNS, CDR2 SASEGT. The CDR3 nucleotides read TGTGCCAGCAGTGCCCTCCTAACAGGAAACTATGGCTACACCTTC. It encodes CASSALLTGNYGYTF.

The chain links TRBV4-1 to TRBJ2-1; D is uncertain. V lost 1 base and J lost 0, with 13 bases in between. Looked up from germline, CDR1 is MGHRA and CDR2 is YSYEKL. This CDR3 has 17 amino acids. CDR3 nucleotide sequence: TGCGCCAGCAGCCAAGGGGTTTTGGTCGTCTCCTACAATGAGCAGTTCTTC. The encoded protein is CASSQGVLVVSYNEQFF.

This clonotype was observed a few times. V usage is TRBV24-1 and J usage is TRBJ2-3, with D unresolved. The CDR3 sequence is 11 residues long. CDR1 and CDR2 from the germline V gene are KGHDR and SFDVKD. The V end lost 4 bases, the J end lost 2 bases, and 0 bases lay between the germline ends. CDR3 bases: TGTGCCACCAGTGACACAGATACGCAGTATTTT. Translated, it gives CATSDTDTQYF.

This clonotype was seen a few times. The gene calls are TRBV5-1 and TRBJ2-7, with 10 nucleotides matching TRBD1. Germline values: CDR1 SGHRS, CDR2 YFSETQ. Germline trimming cut 6 bases from V and 3 bases from J; bases unmatched to any gene: 6. The CDR3 consists of 14 residues. The CDR3 region is CASTSGTGDYEQYF. The CDR3 nucleotides read TGCGCCAGCACCTCCGGGACAGGGGACTACGAGCAGTACTTC.

This clonotype was detected a few times. The rearrangement links TRBV7-9 to TRBJ1-5, with a possible D match to TRBD1 (6 bases). The CDR3 has 16 amino acids. V shed 5 bases and J shed 7 bases, with 21 bases lying between them. Germline assignment: CDR1 SEHNR and CDR2 FQNEAQ (reference sequence). This chain's CDR3 is CASSTPDGQSRQPQHF. CDR3 nucleotide sequence: TGTGCCAGCAGCACGCCCGATGGACAGTCACGGCAGCCCCAGCATTTT.

This clonotype was seen ten or more times. V and J are TRBV20-1 and TRBJ2-3, with D maybe TRBD2 (6 bases). V was shortened by 2 bases and J by 0 bases, with 9 bases between the two germline ends. Germline loops: CDR1 DFQATT, CDR2 SNEGSKA (reference sequence). The CDR3 has 14 amino acids. For the CDR3, the DNA is TGCAGTGCTAGATTCGCGGGGAGCACAGATACGCAGTATTTT. This sequence encodes CSARFAGSTDTQYF.

This clonotype was counted a few times. The rearrangement uses TRBV24-1 and TRBJ2-2; TRBD1 matches at 10 bases. This CDR3 has 14 residues. V lost 9 bases and J lost 3; bases outside the gene matches: 3. Germline-derived CDR1 and CDR2 are KGHDR and SFDVKD. The CDR3 DNA sequence: TGTGCCACCTCCGGGACAGGGGACACCGGGGAGCTGTTTTTT. Its protein product is CATSGTGDTGELFF.